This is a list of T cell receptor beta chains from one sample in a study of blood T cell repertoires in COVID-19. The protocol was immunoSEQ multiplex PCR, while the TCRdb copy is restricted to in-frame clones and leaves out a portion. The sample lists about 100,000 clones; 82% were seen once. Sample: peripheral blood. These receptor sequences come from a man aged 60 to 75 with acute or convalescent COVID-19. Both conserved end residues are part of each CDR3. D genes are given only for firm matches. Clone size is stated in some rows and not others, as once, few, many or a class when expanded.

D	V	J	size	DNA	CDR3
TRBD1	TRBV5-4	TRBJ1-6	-	TGTGCCAGCAGCACCCGGGGACAGGGGTTTAATTCACCCCTCCACTTT	CASSTRGQGFNSPLHF
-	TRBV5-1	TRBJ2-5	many	TGCGCCAGCAGCTTGAATTCAGGGCAAGAGACCCAGTACTTC	CASSLNSGQETQYF
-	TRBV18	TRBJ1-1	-	TGTGCCAGCTCACCACCAGCGACAGTCACTGAAGCTTTCTTT	CASSPPATVTEAFF
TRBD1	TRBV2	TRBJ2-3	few	TGTGCCAGCAGTCGACAGGGTGGCACAGATACGCAGTATTTT	CASSRQGGTDTQYF
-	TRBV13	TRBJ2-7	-	TGTGCCAGCAGCTCGCGCGAGGGCCTGTTCGACGAGCAGTACTTC	CASSSREGLFDEQYF
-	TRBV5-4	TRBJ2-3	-	TGTGCCAGCAGCTTGGTGGCAGGGGTAGGAGATACGCAGTATTTT	CASSLVAGVGDTQYF
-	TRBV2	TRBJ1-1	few	TGTGCCAGCAGGTTTGGGGGGAACAGCAACACTGAAGCTTTCTTT	CASRFGGNSNTEAFF
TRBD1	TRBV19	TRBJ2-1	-	TGTGCCAGTAGCAACAGGGGTGCTTCGTACAATGAGCAGTTCTTC	CASSNRGASYNEQFF
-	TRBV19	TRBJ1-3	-	TGTGCCAGTTCAAGGGAGGCAGGGACTGGAAACACCATATATTTT	CASSREAGTGNTIYF
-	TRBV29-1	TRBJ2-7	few	TGCAGCGTTGGGTTACCAGGGGAAGCCTACGAGCAGTACTTC	CSVGLPGEAYEQYF
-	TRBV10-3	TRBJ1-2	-	TGTGCCATCAGTGACTCCACCAGTGGGGGGTTAGGCTATGGCTACACCTTC	CAISDSTSGGLGYGYTF
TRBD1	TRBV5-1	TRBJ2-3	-	TGCGCCAGCAGCTCACAGGGGCAACCAGATACGCAGTATTTT	CASSSQGQPDTQYF
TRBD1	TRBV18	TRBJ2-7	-	TGTGCCAGCTCACCAACGACAGGGGGCGTCGAGCAGTACTTC	CASSPTTGGVEQYF
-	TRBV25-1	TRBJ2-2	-	TGTGCCAGCAGTGAACCCGGGACACCTTCGGTCGGGGAGCTGTTTTTT	CASSEPGTPSVGELFF
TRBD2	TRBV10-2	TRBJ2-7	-	TGCGCCAGCAGTGTTCGTTTCGGGAGGAATTACGAGCAGTACTTC	CASSVRFGRNYEQYF
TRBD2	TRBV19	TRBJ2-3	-	TGTGCCAGTAGTAATCGGCTAGCGGGAGGGGATACGCAGTATTTT	CASSNRLAGGDTQYF
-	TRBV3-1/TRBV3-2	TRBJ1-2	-	TGTGCCAGCAGCCAAGAGGCTTATAACTATGGCTACACCTTC	CASSQEAYNYGYTF
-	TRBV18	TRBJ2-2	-	TGTGCCAGCTCACCAAACGGTAACACCGGGGAGCTGTTTTTT	CASSPNGNTGELFF